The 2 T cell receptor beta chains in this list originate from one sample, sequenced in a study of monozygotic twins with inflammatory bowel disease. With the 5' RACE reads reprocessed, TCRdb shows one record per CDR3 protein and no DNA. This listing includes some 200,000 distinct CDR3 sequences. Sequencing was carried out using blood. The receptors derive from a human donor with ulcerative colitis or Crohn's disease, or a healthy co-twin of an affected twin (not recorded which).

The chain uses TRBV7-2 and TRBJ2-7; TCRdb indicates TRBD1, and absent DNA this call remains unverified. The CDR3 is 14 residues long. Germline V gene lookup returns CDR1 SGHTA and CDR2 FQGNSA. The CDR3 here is CASRDRDTSYEQYF.

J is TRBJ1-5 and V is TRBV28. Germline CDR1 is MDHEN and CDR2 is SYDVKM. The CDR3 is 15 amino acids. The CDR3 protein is CASSLIGLGNQPQHF.